This T cell receptor beta chain was captured in a study of T cell responses to AZD1222 COVID-19 vaccine. Study-level points and caveats: At 160-218 and 743-854, vaccine-associated CD4 TCRs were dominant, and they spanned spike.

Turning to this clone: What it binds is not known.

The CDR3 has 15 residues. The germline CDR1 and CDR2 sequences are SGHRS and YFSETQ. Trimming took 6 bases from V and 1 from J, leaving 15 bases between them. Produced via immunoSEQ multiplex PCR; TCRdb's table is partial and in-frame only. The data show under 140,000 clones, with approximately 90% seen just once and less than 3.5% held by the top ten. The receptor was derived from an adult in good health. The chain has TRBV5-1 and TRBJ2-3; D is uncertain. The sample consisted of peripheral blood, taken on day 0 of AZD1222 vaccination. CDR3 bases: TGCGCCAGCACCTCCTTGGGGATTGGCACAGATACGCAGTATTTT. Translation gives CASTSLGIGTDTQYF.